This T cell receptor beta chain came from a study of CD8+CD57+ T cells in acquired aplastic anemia. Study summary: An average of roughly 2.9 ug of DNA was obtained from sorted CD4+ and CD8+ cells.

TCR beta VDJ and CDR3 were profiled, and genomic DNA was the template. MiXCR was run by TCRdb on the reads, yielding one entry per CDR3 protein. Of around 170,000 distinct CDR3 sequences listed, roughly half were seen once; the top ten hold around 9.7%. Details on this clonotype: A much larger clone lies one base from this, so it may be a read error.

CDR1 and CDR2 from the germline V gene are MNHEY and SVGEGT. The ends lost 2 bases at V and 5 bases at J; junction bases unmatched: 6. The CDR3 length is 15 residues. Patients picked for sequencing had shown CD8+CD57+ cell expansion detected by flow cytometry. Every patient presented with severe acquired aplastic anemia. The origin of this receptor is a human donor with aplastic anemia. Sequencing was performed on sorted CD4+, CD8+, or CD8+CD57+ T cells (not recorded which) from PBMCs. This chain uses TRBV6-2 or TRBV6-3 with TRBJ2-7; TRBD2 agrees at 10 bases. The CDR3 DNA reads as TGTGCCAGCAGTTACCTGCCTAGCGGGAGCCACGAGCAGTACTTC. It yields the protein CASSYLPSGSHEQYF.